Below are 20 T cell receptor beta chains sequenced from a single sample in a study of T cell responses to AZD1222 COVID-19 vaccine. Produced via immunoSEQ multiplex PCR; TCRdb's table is partial and in-frame only. The sample consists of 150,000 to 200,000 clones, over 80% of them appearing once. The sample consisted of peripheral blood, taken on day 0 of AZD1222 vaccination. All receptors come from an adult in good health.

This chain joins TRBV7-2 and TRBJ2-3, with TRBD2 identical over 8 bases. Per the germline V gene, CDR1 is SGHTA and CDR2 is FQGNSA. This CDR3 contains 16 residues. V gave up 1 base and J gave up 5 bases; unmatched junction bases: 8. The CDR3 loop is CASSLGGLEMGDTQYF. In DNA, the CDR3 is TGTGCCAGCAGCTTAGGGGGACTAGAAATGGGAGATACGCAGTATTTT.

The gene calls are TRBV20-1 and TRBJ1-1; 8 nucleotides match TRBD1. V trimming: 8 bases; J trimming: 5 bases; junction bases outside the gene matches: 4. The CDR3 has 11 amino acids. Looked up from germline, CDR1 is DFQATT and CDR2 is SNEGSKA (reference sequence). The chain's CDR3 is CSPGGRTEAFF. The CDR3 coding sequence is TGCAGTCCAGGGGGCAGGACTGAAGCTTTCTTT.

This sequence joins TRBV27 and TRBJ2-1; 10 nucleotides align to TRBD2. This CDR3 contains 15 residues. The V gene end was trimmed by 7 bases and the J gene end by 7 bases; junction bases not matched to a gene: 10. Germline loops: CDR1 MNHEY, CDR2 SMNVEV (reference sequence). CDR3 sequence (DNA): TGTGCCAGCAAGTCTAGCGGGAGTCGAAGAAATGAGCAGTTCTTC. Translating it yields CASKSSGSRRNEQFF.

This chain joins TRBV5-1 and TRBJ1-6, with D perhaps TRBD1 (5 bases). CDR3 length: 16 residues. The V and J ends lost 3 bases and 7 bases respectively, with 17 bases between them. Germline CDR1 and CDR2: SGHRS and YFSETQ. CDR3 in DNA: TGCGCCAGCAGCTACGGATCGGGACCGCTGAATTCACCCCTCCACTTT. Translation gives CASSYGSGPLNSPLHF.

The rearrangement uses TRBV28 and TRBJ1-2; D is ambiguous. V was cut by 2 bases and J by 8 bases, with 12 bases left in between. The CDR3 is 13 residues long. Germline V gives CDR1 MDHEN, CDR2 SYDVKM. Here the CDR3 DNA reads TGTGCCAGCAGTTTAACTCGTCCGGGGGGCTACACCTTC. It encodes CASSLTRPGGYTF.

The rearrangement uses TRBV4-3 and TRBJ2-1; TRBD2 aligns across 9 bases. Trimming cost V 4 bases and J 5 bases; bases outside gene matches: 21. Germline V lookup: CDR1 LGHNA, CDR2 YSLEER. The CDR3 has 20 residues. CDR3 residues: CASSLSFVTQRASGNNEQFF. In DNA, the CDR3 is TGCGCCAGCAGCCTTTCCTTTGTCACTCAGAGGGCTAGCGGGAACAATGAGCAGTTCTTC.

The rearrangement uses TRBV6-5 and TRBJ2-1; D is perhaps TRBD1 (6 bases). Germline loops: CDR1 MNHEY, CDR2 SVGAGI. Trimming took off 5 bases at V and 6 bases at J, with 11 bases between the two ends. The CDR3 runs to 13 residues. The CDR3 DNA reads TGTGCCAGCAGTAACCAGGGGATCAATGAGCAGTTCTTC. Its protein is CASSNQGINEQFF.

The gene calls are TRBV11-2 and TRBJ1-2; D is undetermined. CDR3 length: 13 amino acids. Germline CDR1 reads SGHAT; CDR2 reads FQNNGV. Trimming cost V 3 bases and J 5 bases, with 10 bases left between them. The CDR3: CASSLVMGYGYTF. CDR3 in DNA: TGTGCCAGCAGCTTGGTGATGGGGTATGGCTACACCTTC.

This chain uses TRBV7-3 with TRBJ1-3; D unresolved. Germline values: CDR1 SGHTA, CDR2 FQGTGA. The CDR3 extends over 16 amino acids. Trimming pared 1 base from V and 0 bases from J, leaving 10 bases between. The CDR3 reads CASSLNGRGSGNTIYF. DNA of the CDR3: TGTGCCAGCAGCTTAAATGGCAGAGGCTCTGGAAACACCATATATTTT.

The V gene is TRBV5-4, the J gene TRBJ2-5; 11 nucleotides match TRBD2. CDR3 length: 15 residues. Germline V gene sequence: CDR1 SGHNT, CDR2 YYREEE (reference sequence). V dropped 3 bases and J dropped 5; count of bases not matched to a gene: 6. The CDR3 protein is CASSSRLAGLETQYF. In nucleotides, the CDR3 is TGTGCCAGCAGCTCCCGACTAGCGGGACTGGAGACCCAGTACTTC. Looking up the rest from reference TRBV5-4 and TRBJ2-5 gives the full variable domain: ETGVTQSPTHLIKTRGQQVTLRCSSQSGHNTVSWYQQALGQGPQFIFQYYREEENGRGNFPPRFSGLQFPNYSSELNVNALELDDSALYLCASSSRLAGLETQYFGPGTRLLVL.

The gene calls are TRBV7-2 and TRBJ2-2, with D possibly matching TRBD2 (6 bases). The CDR3 sequence is 15 residues long. Germline V gene sequence: CDR1 SGHTA, CDR2 FQGNSA. V gave up 5 bases and J gave up 8 bases, with 18 bases separating them. The CDR3 region has the DNA TGTGCCAGCAGCCTAAGGAGGGGTTGGGGTGGGGAGCTGTTTTTT. This codes for CASSLRRGWGGELFF.

The V call is TRBV6-1, the J call TRBJ1-2, with 8 bases fitting TRBD1. CDR3 size: 13 residues. The V gene end was trimmed by 3 bases and the J gene end by 3 bases; junction bases not matched to a gene: 0. Germline CDR1 and CDR2: MNHNS and SASEGT. CDR3 in DNA: TGTGCCAGCAGTGAGACAGGGGACTATGGCTACACCTTC. Protein product: CASSETGDYGYTF.

The table lists this clone with a count of one. V usage is TRBV7-6 and J usage is TRBJ2-3; D might be TRBD1 (6 bases). V shed 5 bases and J shed 1 base, with 19 bases lying between them. Germline V gene data show CDR1 as SGHVS and CDR2 as FNYEAQ. The CDR3 spans 17 residues. The CDR3 nucleotides are TGTGCCAGCAGCCCGACAAGGGACAATAGACGCACAGATACGCAGTATTTT. It is translated as CASSPTRDNRRTDTQYF.

This sequence joins TRBV7-2 and TRBJ2-5, with TRBD2 matching 7 bases. Trimming cost V 2 bases and J 10 bases; bases outside gene matches: 22. CDR1 and CDR2 (germline): SGHTA, FQGNSA. This CDR3 comprises 18 residues. CDR3 residues: CASSLRPSGGLTREFQYF. The CDR3, as DNA: TGTGCCAGCAGCTTACGCCCTAGCGGAGGTCTAACAAGAGAGTTCCAGTACTTC. Complete variable domain (other parts from reference TRBV7-2 and TRBJ2-5): GAGVSQSPSNKVTEKGKDVELRCDPISGHTALYWYRQSLGQGLEFLIYFQGNSAPDKSGLPSDRFSAERTGGSVSTLTIQRTQQEDSAVYLCASSLRPSGGLTREFQYFGPGTRLLVL.

The J gene is TRBJ2-4, the V gene TRBV5-1; no reliable D call. CDR3 length: 14 residues. Trimming removed 4 bases at V and 2 bases at J, with 10 bases between. Germline values: CDR1 SGHRS, CDR2 YFSETQ. The CDR3 sequence: CASSTDVTKNIQYF. The CDR3 bases are TGCGCCAGCAGCACGGACGTAACCAAAAACATTCAGTACTTC.

The count of this clone is one. The rearrangement links TRBV9 to TRBJ1-2; tentative D call: TRBD1 (5 bases). The length of the CDR3 is 14 residues. Trimming removed 3 bases from V and 1 base from J, with 10 bases in between. Germline lookup yields CDR1 SGDLS and CDR2 YYNGEE. This CDR3 reads CASSETAINYGYTF. CDR3 bases: TGTGCCAGCAGCGAGACAGCGATTAACTATGGCTACACCTTC.

The genes are TRBV24-1 and TRBJ2-7, with D unclear. The V end was cut by 4 bases, the J end by 5 bases, with 11 bases between. This CDR3 region has 13 residues. Germline loops: CDR1 KGHDR, CDR2 SFDVKD. Here the CDR3 reads CATSDARTDEQYF. The CDR3 nucleotides are TGTGCCACCAGTGACGCGCGGACGGACGAGCAGTACTTC.

The V gene is TRBV5-1, the J gene TRBJ2-7; D may be TRBD1 (5 bases). Trimming stripped 4 bases from V and 1 base from J, with 15 bases between. Germline CDR1 SGHRS, CDR2 YFSETQ. This CDR3 is 15 amino acids long. CDR3 region: CASSPGNKPSYEQYF. CDR3 in DNA: TGCGCCAGCAGCCCAGGGAATAAACCTTCCTACGAGCAGTACTTC.

The V gene is TRBV6-2 or TRBV6-3, the J gene TRBJ2-7; TRBD1 aligns across 9 bases. Germline trimming cut 6 bases from V and 3 bases from J; bases unmatched to any gene: 6. Germline assignment: CDR1 MNHEY and CDR2 SVGEGT. This CDR3 is 14 amino acids long. The chain's CDR3 is CASSRRTGDYEQYF. The CDR3 DNA is TGTGCCAGCAGCCGACGGACAGGGGACTACGAGCAGTACTTC.

This sequence joins TRBV5-4 and TRBJ2-2; D is possibly TRBD1 (5 bases). Per germline, CDR1 SGHNT and CDR2 YYREEE (reference sequence). V lost 0 bases, J lost 4 bases, and 7 bases lay in between. This CDR3 comprises 14 residues. CDR3 sequence (DNA): TGTGCCAGCAGCTTGGTAGGGGTCACCGGGGAGCTGTTTTTT. This gives the protein CASSLVGVTGELFF.